These 4 T cell receptor beta chains originate from one sample sequenced in a study of blood T cells in healthy people across ages. A J-beta primer mix and a sample-barcoded 5' primer were used in a second PCR of about 7 to 12 cycles. A single record per CDR3 protein comes from TCRdb applying MiXCR to the 5' RACE reads. The sample yields 710,000 or so distinct CDR3 sequences, less than 40% seen once. The sequenced sample was blood. The receptors stem from a woman of 80 years or more in good health.

In the case of this clonotype: A much larger clone lies a single base off, so this may be a read error. The V call is TRBV20-1, the J call TRBJ2-7; TRBD2 matches at 9 bases. The length of the CDR3 is 16 residues. CDR1 and CDR2 from the germline V gene are DFQATT and SNEGSKA (reference sequence). The V segment lost 0 bases and the J segment 7 bases; nucleotides outside the gene matches: 13. The CDR3 sequence is CSARDRIAGALNEQYF. Here the CDR3 DNA reads TGCAGTGCTAGAGATCGAATAGCGGGGGCGTTAAATGAGCAGTACTTC.

Of note for this clonotype: This clone may be a read error of a much larger clone one base away. This likely comes from a read error, as the CDR3 has no conserved phenylalanine or tryptophan at its end. The genes are TRBV29-1 and TRBJ1-1, with a tentative D call TRBD1 (6 bases). Germline V gives CDR1 SQVTM, CDR2 ANQGSEA. This CDR3 contains 12 residues. V shed 6 bases and J shed 5 bases, with 13 bases lying between them. The CDR3 region has the DNA TGCAGCGTACTGAACAGGGAAACTGAAGCTTTCCTT. This translates into CSVLNRETEAFL.

This clonotype has ten or more counts. The rearrangement joins TRBV6-2 or TRBV6-3 to TRBJ2-1; the D gene could be TRBD1 or TRBD2 (5 bases each). Trimming pared 0 bases from V and 7 bases from J, leaving 22 bases between. The V gene's germline CDR1 is MNHEY and CDR2 SVGEGT. CDR3 length: 18 amino acids. In DNA, the CDR3 is TGTGCCAGCAGTTACTCTAAATTATTGGAGGCAAGGGGTAATGAGCAGTTCTTC. Its protein is CASSYSKLLEARGNEQFF.

This clonotype was counted a few times. CDR3 in amino acids: CASSQLTSGGVNEFF. DNA of the CDR3: TGTGCCAGCAGTCAACTGACTAGCGGGGGGGTTAACGAGTTCTTC. The J gene is TRBJ2-1, the V gene TRBV27; 14 positions match TRBD2. Germline values: CDR1 MNHEY, CDR2 SMNVEV (reference sequence). V lost 5 bases to trimming and J lost 14 bases; unmatched junction nucleotides: 11. The CDR3 totals 15 residues.